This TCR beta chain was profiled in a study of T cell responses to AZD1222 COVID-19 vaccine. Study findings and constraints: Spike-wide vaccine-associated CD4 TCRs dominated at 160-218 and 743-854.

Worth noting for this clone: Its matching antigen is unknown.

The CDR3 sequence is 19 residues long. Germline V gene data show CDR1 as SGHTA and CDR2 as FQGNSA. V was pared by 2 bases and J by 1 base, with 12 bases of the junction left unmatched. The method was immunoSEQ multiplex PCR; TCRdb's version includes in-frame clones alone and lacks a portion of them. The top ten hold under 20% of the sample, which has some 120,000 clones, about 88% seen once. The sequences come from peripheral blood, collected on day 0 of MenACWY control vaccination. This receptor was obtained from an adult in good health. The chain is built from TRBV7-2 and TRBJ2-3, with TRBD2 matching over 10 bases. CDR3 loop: CASSLWMASGSVGTDTQYF. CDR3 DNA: TGTGCCAGCAGCTTATGGATGGCTAGCGGGAGTGTTGGCACAGATACGCAGTATTTT.